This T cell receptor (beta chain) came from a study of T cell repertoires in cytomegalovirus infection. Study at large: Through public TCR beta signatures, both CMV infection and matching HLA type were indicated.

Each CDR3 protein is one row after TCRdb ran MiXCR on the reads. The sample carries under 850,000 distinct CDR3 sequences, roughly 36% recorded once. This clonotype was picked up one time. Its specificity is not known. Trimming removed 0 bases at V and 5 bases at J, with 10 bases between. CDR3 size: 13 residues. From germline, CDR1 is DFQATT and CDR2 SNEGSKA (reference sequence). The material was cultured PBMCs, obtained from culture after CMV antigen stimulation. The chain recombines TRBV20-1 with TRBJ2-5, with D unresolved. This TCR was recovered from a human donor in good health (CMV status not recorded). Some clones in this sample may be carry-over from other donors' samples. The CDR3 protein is CSARDSRRETQYF. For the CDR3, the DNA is TGCAGTGCTAGAGACAGCCGCCGGGAGACCCAGTACTTC.